The rows below give T cell receptor beta chains drawn from one sample of a study of OX40 agonist ivuxolimab in advanced cancers. The method was immunoSEQ multiplex PCR; TCRdb's version includes in-frame clones alone and lacks a portion of them. The table records approximately 20,000 clones, around 82% of them present only once. Sequences were derived from CD4+ or CD8+ T cells sorted from blood, sampled in a trial of the OX40 agonist ivuxolimab. These receptors came from an adult with an advanced solid tumor such as melanoma, head and neck, liver or kidney cancer. Each CDR3 is given with its conserved first and last residue. Each record gives: CDR3 protein, CDR3 DNA, J gene, clone size, D gene, V gene. The D gene is left open where the match is weak. The size field is filled for only some rows; it gives once, few, many or a size class.

CASSPEPINYNEQFF TGTGCCAGCAGTCCCGAACCAATTAATTACAATGAGCAGTTCTTC TRBJ2-1 - - TRBV6-5
CASSQSGSHTIYF TGTGCCAGCAGCCAGTCAGGGTCGCACACCATATATTTT TRBJ1-3 once - TRBV5-6
CASSPPPPSSYEQYF TGTGCCAGCAGCCCACCTCCTCCGAGCTCCTACGAGCAGTACTTC TRBJ2-7 - - TRBV7-9
CAISERQGENIQYF TGTGCCATCAGTGAAAGACAGGGGGAGAACATTCAGTACTTC TRBJ2-4 large TRBD1 TRBV10-3
CASSIGQSYEQYF TGTGCCAGTAGTATAGGGCAGTCCTACGAGCAGTACTTC TRBJ2-7 - - TRBV19
CASSESESNTGELFF TGTGCCAGCAGTGAAAGCGAGTCGAACACCGGGGAGCTGTTTTTT TRBJ2-2 few - TRBV2
CASSEDRGSTDTQYF TGTGCCAGCAGCGAGGACAGGGGAAGCACAGATACGCAGTATTTT TRBJ2-3 - TRBD1 TRBV9
CASSQRTNGRATGELFF TGTGCCAGCAGCCAGAGAACGAACGGGAGGGCCACCGGGGAGCTGTTTTTT TRBJ2-2 - TRBD2 TRBV5-8
CASSLVGGTDTQYF TGTGCCAGCAGCTTAGTTGGCGGCACAGATACGCAGTATTTT TRBJ2-3 - - TRBV13
CASSKSGREGNGDIQYF TGTGCCAGTAGTAAATCTGGGAGGGAGGGAAACGGAGACATTCAGTACTTC TRBJ2-4 - TRBD2 TRBV19
CASSSGLEIWELFF TGTGCCAGCAGTTCGGGACTAGAAATCTGGGAGCTGTTTTTT TRBJ2-2 once TRBD2 TRBV6-5
CASSTPVMGRNQETQYF TGTGCCAGCAGCACTCCCGTTATGGGGAGGAACCAAGAGACCCAGTACTTC TRBJ2-5 few - TRBV2
CASSARTGLETQYF TGTGCCAGCAGCGCGAGGACAGGGCTGGAGACCCAGTACTTC TRBJ2-5 once TRBD1 TRBV11-2
CAISEGQGPYEQYF TGTGCCATCAGTGAAGGACAGGGACCCTACGAGCAGTACTTC TRBJ2-7 - TRBD1 TRBV10-3
CASSVAQLLNTDTQYF TGTGCCAGCAGCGTAGCTCAGCTGCTCAACACAGATACGCAGTATTTT TRBJ2-3 - - TRBV9
CASSLIGLGGTQYF TGTGCCAGCAGCTTAATTGGGTTGGGAGGGACGCAGTATTTT TRBJ2-3 - TRBD2 TRBV7-8
CASSVVGLAGNEQFF TGTGCCAGCAGCGTAGTGGGACTAGCGGGGAATGAGCAGTTCTTC TRBJ2-1 - TRBD2 TRBV9
CAISDLGRDGYTF TGTGCCATCAGTGACCTAGGACGGGATGGCTACACCTTC TRBJ1-2 - - TRBV10-3
CASSLGGGDEQFF TGTGCCAGCAGCTTGGGGGGTGGGGATGAGCAGTTCTTC TRBJ2-1 - - TRBV7-9
CASSDLGAKLFF TGTGCCAGCAGTGATCTCGGGGCAAAACTGTTTTTT TRBJ1-4 - - TRBV6-1
CASSLPTGGVYGYTF TGTGCCAGCAGCTTACCGACAGGGGGCGTTTATGGCTACACCTTC TRBJ1-2 - TRBD1 TRBV7-9
CASSELPDETQETQYF TGTGCCAGCAGCGAACTTCCGGACGAGACCCAAGAGACCCAGTACTTC TRBJ2-5 - - TRBV7-9
CASSLVTGTTEAFF TGTGCCAGCAGCTTAGTCACAGGGACCACTGAAGCTTTCTTT TRBJ1-1 - - TRBV7-9
CASSLPGQGKNIQYF TGTGCCAGCAGCTTACCGGGACAGGGTAAAAACATTCAGTACTTC TRBJ2-4 - TRBD1 TRBV11-2
CASSLGPSGNTIYF TGCGCCAGCAGCTTAGGGCCCTCTGGAAACACCATATATTTT TRBJ1-3 - - TRBV5-1
CASSQRDSGSSYEQYF TGTGCCAGCAGCCAGAGAGATAGCGGGAGCTCCTACGAGCAGTACTTC TRBJ2-7 - TRBD2 TRBV4-2
CASSQDSGDGEAFF TGCGCCAGCAGCCAAGATAGCGGAGACGGTGAAGCTTTCTTT TRBJ1-1 - - TRBV4-3
CAWRADSNQPQHF TGTGCCTGGAGGGCGGATAGCAATCAGCCCCAGCATTTT TRBJ1-5 - - TRBV30
CASSLKSGFGYTF TGTGCCAGCAGTTTGAAGTCGGGATTTGGCTACACCTTC TRBJ1-2 - - TRBV28
CSVPLGSGFTEAFF TGCAGCGTTCCCCTGGGTTCGGGGTTCACTGAAGCTTTCTTT TRBJ1-1 - - TRBV29-1
CASSKGAGKYEQYF TGTGCCAGCAGCAAGGGAGCGGGAAAGTACGAGCAGTACTTC TRBJ2-7 - TRBD2 TRBV14
CASSFKPRYSGNTIYF TGTGCCAGCAGTTTTAAGCCACGGTACTCTGGAAACACCATATATTTT TRBJ1-3 - - TRBV28